The rows below give T cell receptor beta chains drawn from one sample of a study of blood T cell repertoires in COVID-19. TCRdb's table, derived via immunoSEQ multiplex PCR, lists solely in-frame clones and lacks some. The sample records approximately 280,000 clones, 89% being singletons. Sequencing was done on a sample of peripheral blood. The receptor source for this set is an older woman with acute or convalescent COVID-19. CDR3s include the opening cysteine and the closing phenylalanine or tryptophan. The D gene is left open where the match is weak.

V	J	D	CDR3
TRBV3-1/TRBV3-2	TRBJ2-7	TRBD2	CASSLMTSGAPYEQYF
TRBV7-6	TRBJ1-6	TRBD1	CASSLGTGGGNSPLHF
TRBV6-1	TRBJ2-5	TRBD2	CASRETGLAIQYF
TRBV5-5	TRBJ1-3	NA	CASSLTASGNTIYF
TRBV18	TRBJ1-5	TRBD1	CASSQGQGAEQPQHF
TRBV6-5	TRBJ2-5	TRBD2	CASSYGSSGSRETQYF
TRBV6-2/TRBV6-3	TRBJ1-5	NA	CASSYSSRQPQHF
TRBV9	TRBJ2-1	NA	CASSVGLSGYNEQFF
TRBV4-1	TRBJ2-1	TRBD2	CASSQERLAGGFEQFF
TRBV4-3	TRBJ2-5	NA	CASSQETKGETQYF
TRBV24-1	TRBJ2-1	TRBD1	CATSDMGTGQGSGPYNEQFF
TRBV7-2	TRBJ1-1	NA	CASPGANTEAFF
TRBV27	TRBJ2-7	NA	CASSRWGPYEQYF
TRBV5-1	TRBJ2-1	TRBD2	CASSLAGGVNNEQFF
TRBV28	TRBJ1-1	NA	CASSLPYPTEAFF
TRBV19	TRBJ1-2	TRBD1	CASSRGQINYGYTF
TRBV7-3	TRBJ2-2	NA	CATGETNTGELFF
TRBV28	TRBJ1-1	NA	CASSLAGEAFF
TRBV29-1	TRBJ2-4	NA	CSVEEARSLRNIQYF
TRBV11-3	TRBJ2-7	TRBD2	CASSLVPSGHSEQYF
TRBV9	TRBJ1-4	TRBD1	CASSVAPPGTGPEKLFF
TRBV14	TRBJ1-1	NA	CASSPLDLNTEAFF
TRBV10-3	TRBJ1-2	NA	CAIAKTDNYGYTF
TRBV27	TRBJ2-3	TRBD1	CASSRVGGLTQYF
TRBV19	TRBJ1-5	NA	CASSITITLGRGGNQPQHF
TRBV20-1	TRBJ1-5	NA	CSASAEGGYSNQPQHF
TRBV18	TRBJ1-5	NA	CASSLADSTQPQHF
TRBV7-3	TRBJ2-1	NA	CASSLNLRGNEQFF
TRBV19	TRBJ2-7	NA	CASSISLQAPEQYF
TRBV29-1	TRBJ1-2	NA	CSVVPETNYGYTF
TRBV14	TRBJ1-1	TRBD1	CASSPTGRNTEAFF
TRBV19	TRBJ2-7	TRBD1	CASSPRDRGYEQYF
TRBV6-6	TRBJ2-3	TRBD1	CASRGPGQVSPDTQYF
TRBV28	TRBJ1-2	NA	CASSLELLATGGYTF
TRBV7-9	TRBJ2-4	NA	CASSRMGGAKNIQYF
TRBV2	TRBJ1-2	TRBD1	CASSPDRRIHGYTF
TRBV7-2	TRBJ2-7	NA	CASSLFTRGTYEQYF
TRBV5-4	TRBJ1-5	TRBD1	CASSSDRGPQHF
TRBV10-3	TRBJ1-1	NA	CAISDDKNIMNTEAFF
TRBV29-1	TRBJ2-5	TRBD1	CSVAASKGATYETQYF
TRBV19	TRBJ1-1	TRBD1	CASSAWDRETEAFF
TRBV6-5	TRBJ2-1	TRBD1	CASNQQGSEQFF
TRBV28	TRBJ2-1	NA	CASGRRAYNEQFF
TRBV7-9	TRBJ2-1	NA	CASSHREYNEQFF
TRBV28	TRBJ1-3	NA	CASWGGDSSGNTIYF
TRBV25-1	TRBJ2-7	TRBD1	CASSPPGQGYEQYF
TRBV2	TRBJ1-1	NA	CASSDSFTEAFF
TRBV29-1	TRBJ1-2	NA	CSVSGRGHRGYTF